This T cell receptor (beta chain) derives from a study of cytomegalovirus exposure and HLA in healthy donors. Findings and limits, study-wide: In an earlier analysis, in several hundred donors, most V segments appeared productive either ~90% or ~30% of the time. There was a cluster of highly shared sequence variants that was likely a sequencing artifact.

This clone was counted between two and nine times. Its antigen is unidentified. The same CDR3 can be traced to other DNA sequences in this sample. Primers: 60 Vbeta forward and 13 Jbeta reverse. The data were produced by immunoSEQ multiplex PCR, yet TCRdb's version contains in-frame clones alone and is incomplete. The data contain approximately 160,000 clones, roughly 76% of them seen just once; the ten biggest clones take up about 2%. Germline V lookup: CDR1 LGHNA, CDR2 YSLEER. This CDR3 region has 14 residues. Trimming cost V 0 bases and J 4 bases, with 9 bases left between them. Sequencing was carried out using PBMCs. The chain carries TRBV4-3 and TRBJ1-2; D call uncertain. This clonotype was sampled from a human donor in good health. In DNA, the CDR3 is TGCGCCAGCAGCCAAGATTCAGGTTTCTATGGCTACACCTTC. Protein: CASSQDSGFYGYTF.